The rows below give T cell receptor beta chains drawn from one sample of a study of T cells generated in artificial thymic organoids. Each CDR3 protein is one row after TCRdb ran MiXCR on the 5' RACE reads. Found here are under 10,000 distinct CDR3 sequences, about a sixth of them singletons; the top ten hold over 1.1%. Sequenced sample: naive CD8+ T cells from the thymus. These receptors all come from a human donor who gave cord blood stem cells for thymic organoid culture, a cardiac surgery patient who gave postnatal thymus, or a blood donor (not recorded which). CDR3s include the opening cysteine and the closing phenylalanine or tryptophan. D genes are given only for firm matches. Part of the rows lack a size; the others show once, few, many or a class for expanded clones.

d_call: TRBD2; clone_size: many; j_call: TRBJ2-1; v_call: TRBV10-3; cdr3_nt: TGTGCCACGGGGACTACTCGAAGCTACAATGAGCAGTTCTTC; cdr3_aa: CATGTTRSYNEQFF
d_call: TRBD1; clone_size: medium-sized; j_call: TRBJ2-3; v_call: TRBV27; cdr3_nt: TGTGCCAGCAGTTTAGTGGGACAGGGGATAGATACGCAGTATTTT; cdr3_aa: CASSLVGQGIDTQYF
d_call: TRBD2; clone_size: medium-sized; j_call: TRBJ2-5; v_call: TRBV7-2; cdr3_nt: TGTGCCAGCAGCGATCCCCCCGGGACTAGCGGGATGATCCAAGAGACCCAGTACTTC; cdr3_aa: CASSDPPGTSGMIQETQYF
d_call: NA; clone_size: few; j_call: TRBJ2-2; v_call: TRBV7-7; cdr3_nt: TGTGCTAGCAGCTTAGAGGGGGGGCCGTTCACCGGGGAGCTGTTTTTT; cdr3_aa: CASSLEGGPFTGELFF
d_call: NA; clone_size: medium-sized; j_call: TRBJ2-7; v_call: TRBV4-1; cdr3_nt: TGCGCCAGCGGAAACCAAGCGGGCGCGGTTTACGAGCAGTACTTC; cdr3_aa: CASGNQAGAVYEQYF
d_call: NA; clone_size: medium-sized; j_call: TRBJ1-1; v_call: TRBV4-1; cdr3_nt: TGCGCCAGCAGCCAAGGAAGCGGGGGCCCTGAAGCTTTCTTT; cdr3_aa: CASSQGSGGPEAFF
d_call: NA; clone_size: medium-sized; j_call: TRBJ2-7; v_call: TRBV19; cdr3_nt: TGTGCCAGTGGACAGTTCGGCTACGAGCAGTACTTC; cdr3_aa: CASGQFGYEQYF
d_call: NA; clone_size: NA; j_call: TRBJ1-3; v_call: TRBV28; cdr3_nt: TGTGCCAGCAGTACACGCCGGGACGAAGTACAGGGTGGTTATGTCTTATACTCTGGAAACACCATATATTTT; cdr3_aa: CASSTRRDEVQGGYVLYSGNTIYF
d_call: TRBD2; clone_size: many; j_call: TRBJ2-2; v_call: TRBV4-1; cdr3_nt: TGCGCCAGCAGCCAAGGTCTAGCGGGGGCGAACACCGGGGAGCTGTTTTTT; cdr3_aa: CASSQGLAGANTGELFF
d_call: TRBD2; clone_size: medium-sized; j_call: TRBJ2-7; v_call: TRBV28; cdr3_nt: TGTGCCAGCAGTTTTAGCGGGGGAAGGGAGCAGTACTTC; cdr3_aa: CASSFSGGREQYF
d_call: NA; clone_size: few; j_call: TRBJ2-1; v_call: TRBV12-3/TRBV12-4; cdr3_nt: TGTGCCAGCACCGACTGGAGGTCCAATGAGCAGTTCTTC; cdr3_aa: CASTDWRSNEQFF
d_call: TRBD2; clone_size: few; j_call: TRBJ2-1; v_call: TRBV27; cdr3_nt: TGTGCCAGCGTAGCGGGAGGTTCCTACAATGAGCAGTTCTTC; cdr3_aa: CASVAGGSYNEQFF
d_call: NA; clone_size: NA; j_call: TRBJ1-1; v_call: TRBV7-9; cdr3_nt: TGTGCCAGCAGCTTAGAAGGGAACACTGAAGCTTTCTTT; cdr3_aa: CASSLEGNTEAFF
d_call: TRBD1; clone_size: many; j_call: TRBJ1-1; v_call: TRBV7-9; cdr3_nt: TGTGCCAGCACCTTGGGACAGGGGGACACTGAAGCTTTCTTT; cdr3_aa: CASTLGQGDTEAFF
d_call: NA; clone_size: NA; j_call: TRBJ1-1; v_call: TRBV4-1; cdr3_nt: TGCGCCAGCAGCCAAGATAGGGGGTTGAACACTGAAGCTTTCTTT; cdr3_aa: CASSQDRGLNTEAFF
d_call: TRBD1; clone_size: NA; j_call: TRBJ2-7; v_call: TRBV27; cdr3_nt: TGTGCCAGCAGTTTTGGGACAGACTACGAGCAGTACTTC; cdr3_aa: CASSFGTDYEQYF
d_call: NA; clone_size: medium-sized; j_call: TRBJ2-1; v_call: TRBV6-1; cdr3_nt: TGTGCCAGCTACGGGTGGCACGACTCCTACAATGAGCAGTTCTTC; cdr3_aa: CASYGWHDSYNEQFF
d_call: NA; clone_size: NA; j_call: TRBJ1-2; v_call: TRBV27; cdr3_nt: TGTGCCACCTTTCAGGGGAACTATGGCTACACCTTC; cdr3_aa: CATFQGNYGYTF
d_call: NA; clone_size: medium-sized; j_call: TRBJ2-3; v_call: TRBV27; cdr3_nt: TGTGCCAGCAGTCCCTATCTAGTCACAGATACGCAGTATTTT; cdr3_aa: CASSPYLVTDTQYF
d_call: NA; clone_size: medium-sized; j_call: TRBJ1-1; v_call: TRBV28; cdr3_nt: TGTGCCAGCAGTTTCGGCGGTGCGGGGGGCGTTTTCACTGAAGCTTTCTTT; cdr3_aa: CASSFGGAGGVFTEAFF
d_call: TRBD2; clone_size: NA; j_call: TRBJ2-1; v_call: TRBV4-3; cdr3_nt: TGCGCCAGCAGCCAAGTCGGGGGGTCCAGCTCCTACAATGAGCAGTTCTTC; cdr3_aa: CASSQVGGSSSYNEQFF
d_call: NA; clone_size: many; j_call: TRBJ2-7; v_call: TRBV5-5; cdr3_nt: TGTGCCAGCAGCTTGGAACCAGCTTCCACCTACGAGCAGTACTTC; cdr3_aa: CASSLEPASTYEQYF
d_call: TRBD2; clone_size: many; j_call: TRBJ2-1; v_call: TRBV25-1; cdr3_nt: TGTGCCAGCAGCCCAGGGGAACGTAAACTAGCGGGAGGGCTCGACAATGAGCAGTTCTTC; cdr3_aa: CASSPGERKLAGGLDNEQFF
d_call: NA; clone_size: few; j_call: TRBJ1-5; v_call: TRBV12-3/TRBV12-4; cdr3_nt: TGTGCCAGCAGTTTGTGGCAGGGAGGACAGCCCCAGCATTTT; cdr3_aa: CASSLWQGGQPQHF
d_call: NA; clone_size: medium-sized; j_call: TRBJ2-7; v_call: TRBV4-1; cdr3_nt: TGCGCCAGCAGTCGACAGGCCGCGGGTACCTACGAGCAGTACTTC; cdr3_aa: CASSRQAAGTYEQYF
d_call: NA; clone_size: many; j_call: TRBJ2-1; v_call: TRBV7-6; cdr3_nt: TGTGCCAGCAGCTCAGAGAGTACCGCCTACAATGAGCAGTTCTTC; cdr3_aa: CASSSESTAYNEQFF
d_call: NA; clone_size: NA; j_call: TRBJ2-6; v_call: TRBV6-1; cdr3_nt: TGTGCCAGCCACCGGGGGGCCAACGTCCTGACTTTC; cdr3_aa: CASHRGANVLTF
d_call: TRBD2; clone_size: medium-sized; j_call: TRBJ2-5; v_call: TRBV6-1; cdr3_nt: TGTGCCAGCAGGGACTCAGCGGGGGGCCAAGAGACCCAGTACTTC; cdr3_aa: CASRDSAGGQETQYF
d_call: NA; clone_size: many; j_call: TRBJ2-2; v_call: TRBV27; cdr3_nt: TGTGCCAGCAGTTTAATCGCCGGGGAGCTGTTTTTT; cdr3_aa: CASSLIAGELFF
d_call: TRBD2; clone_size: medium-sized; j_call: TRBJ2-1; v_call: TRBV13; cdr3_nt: TGTGCCAGCAGCGAGACCGGGACTAGCCCCTTCTTC; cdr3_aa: CASSETGTSPFF
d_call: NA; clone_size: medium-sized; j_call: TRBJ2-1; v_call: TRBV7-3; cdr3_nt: TGTGCCAGCAGCGTACGGGACTCCGGGTTAAACAATGAGCAGTTCTTC; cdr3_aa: CASSVRDSGLNNEQFF
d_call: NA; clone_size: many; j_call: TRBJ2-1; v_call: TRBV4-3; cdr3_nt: TGCGCCAGCAGCCAAGATTTAACTAGCAGGGACAATGAGCAGTTCTTC; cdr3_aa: CASSQDLTSRDNEQFF
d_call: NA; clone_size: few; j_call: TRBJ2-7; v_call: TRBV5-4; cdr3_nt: TGTGCCAGCAGCTCCCAAGGCTCCTACGAGCAGTACTTC; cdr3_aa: CASSSQGSYEQYF
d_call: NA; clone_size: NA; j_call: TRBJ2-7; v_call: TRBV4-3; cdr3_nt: TGCGCCAGCAGCCAAGATGATTACCGGGGAGGAGGCTACGAGCAGTACTTC; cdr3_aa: CASSQDDYRGGGYEQYF
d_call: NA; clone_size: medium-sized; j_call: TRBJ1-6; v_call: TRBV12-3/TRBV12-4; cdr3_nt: TGTGCCAGCAGCCCGGGACTCTCCGCGGGATATAATTCACCCCTCCACTTT; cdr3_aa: CASSPGLSAGYNSPLHF
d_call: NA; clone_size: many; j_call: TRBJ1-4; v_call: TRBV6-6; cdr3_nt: TGTGCCACCGCACAGGGCCCTGGGAGGGAAAAACTGTTTTTT; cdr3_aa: CATAQGPGREKLFF
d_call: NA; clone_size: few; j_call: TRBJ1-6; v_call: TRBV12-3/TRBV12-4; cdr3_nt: TGTGCCAGCAGTACATCCGGGACGGGGAATTCACCCCTCCACTTT; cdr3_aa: CASSTSGTGNSPLHF
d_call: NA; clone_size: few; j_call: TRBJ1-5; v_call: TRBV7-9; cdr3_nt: TGTGCCAGCAGCCCCGGGGGGCCCACGGCGTATAGCAATCAGCCCCAGCATTTT; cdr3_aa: CASSPGGPTAYSNQPQHF
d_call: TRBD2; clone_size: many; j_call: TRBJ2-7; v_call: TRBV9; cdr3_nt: TGTGCCAGCAGCTTCGGGACTAGCGGGTTCGACGAGCAGTACTTC; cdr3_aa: CASSFGTSGFDEQYF
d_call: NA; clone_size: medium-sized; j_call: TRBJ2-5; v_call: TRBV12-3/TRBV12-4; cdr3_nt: TGTGCCAGCAGGCAGAGGACAGACCAAGAGACCCAGTACTTC; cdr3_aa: CASRQRTDQETQYF
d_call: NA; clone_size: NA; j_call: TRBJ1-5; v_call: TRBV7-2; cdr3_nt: TGTGCCAGCAGCTTACTCGCGGGTAGTAGCAATCAGCCCCAGCATTTT; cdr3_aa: CASSLLAGSSNQPQHF
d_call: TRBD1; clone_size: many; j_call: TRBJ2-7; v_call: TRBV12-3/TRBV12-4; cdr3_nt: TGTGCCAGCACCAATCGCGGGACAGGACAGGTCGAGCAGTACTTC; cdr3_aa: CASTNRGTGQVEQYF
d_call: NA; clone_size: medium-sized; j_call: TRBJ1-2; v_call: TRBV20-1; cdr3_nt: TGCAGTGCTAGAGGTGGGCGAGGCTACACCTTC; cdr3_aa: CSARGGRGYTF
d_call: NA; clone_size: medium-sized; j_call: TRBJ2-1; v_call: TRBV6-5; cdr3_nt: TGTGCCAGCATTCCCGTTGGATCCTCACACAATGAGCAGTTCTTC; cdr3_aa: CASIPVGSSHNEQFF
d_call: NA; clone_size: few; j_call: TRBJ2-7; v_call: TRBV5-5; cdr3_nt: TGTGCCAGCAGCTTGGATGTAGGATGGGGATACGAGCAGTACTTC; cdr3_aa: CASSLDVGWGYEQYF
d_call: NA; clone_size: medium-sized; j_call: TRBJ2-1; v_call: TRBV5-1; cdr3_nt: TGCGCCAGCAGCTTGGAGGCAGATAACCCAAACAATGAGCAGTTCTTC; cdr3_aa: CASSLEADNPNNEQFF
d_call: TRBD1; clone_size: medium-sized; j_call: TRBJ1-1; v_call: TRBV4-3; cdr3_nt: TGCGCCAGCAGCCAAGATACAGGGGGGAACACTGAAGCTTTCTTT; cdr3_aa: CASSQDTGGNTEAFF
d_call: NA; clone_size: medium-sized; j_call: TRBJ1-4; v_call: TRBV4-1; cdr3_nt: TGCGCCAGCAGCCGCTCGAGGAGGGAGGGGGAAAAACTGTTTTTT; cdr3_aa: CASSRSRREGEKLFF
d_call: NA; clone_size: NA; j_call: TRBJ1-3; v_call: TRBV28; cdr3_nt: TGTGCCAGCGAAAAATACTCTGGAAGCACCATATATTTT; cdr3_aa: CASEKYSGSTIYF
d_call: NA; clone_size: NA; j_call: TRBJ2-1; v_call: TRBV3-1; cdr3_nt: TGTGCCAGCAGCCGCGGGCGGGGCTTTAACAATGAGCAGATCTTC; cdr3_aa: CASSRGRGFNNEQIF
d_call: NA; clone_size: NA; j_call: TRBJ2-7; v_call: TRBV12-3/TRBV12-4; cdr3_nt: TGTGCCAGCAGCCCCGGAGGACACGAGCGGTACTTC; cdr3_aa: CASSPGGHERYF
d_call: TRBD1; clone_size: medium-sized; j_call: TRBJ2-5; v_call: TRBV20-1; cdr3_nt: TGCAGTGCTACCCCCCTCGGACAGGGAGAGACCCAGTACTTC; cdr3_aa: CSATPLGQGETQYF